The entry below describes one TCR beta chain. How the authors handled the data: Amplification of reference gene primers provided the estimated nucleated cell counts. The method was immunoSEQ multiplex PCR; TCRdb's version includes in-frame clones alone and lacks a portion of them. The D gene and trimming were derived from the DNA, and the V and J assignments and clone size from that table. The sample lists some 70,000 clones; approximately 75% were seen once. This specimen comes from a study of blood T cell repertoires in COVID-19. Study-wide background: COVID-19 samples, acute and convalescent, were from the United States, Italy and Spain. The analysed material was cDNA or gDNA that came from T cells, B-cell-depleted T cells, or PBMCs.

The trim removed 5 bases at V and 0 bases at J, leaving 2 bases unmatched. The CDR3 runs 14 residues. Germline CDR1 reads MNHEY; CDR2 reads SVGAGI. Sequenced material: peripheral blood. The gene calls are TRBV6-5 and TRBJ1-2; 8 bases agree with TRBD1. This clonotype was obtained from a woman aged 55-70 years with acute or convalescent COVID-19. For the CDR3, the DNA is TGTGCCAGCAGTAGGGACAGGACTAACTATGGCTACACCTTC. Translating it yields CASSRDRTNYGYTF.